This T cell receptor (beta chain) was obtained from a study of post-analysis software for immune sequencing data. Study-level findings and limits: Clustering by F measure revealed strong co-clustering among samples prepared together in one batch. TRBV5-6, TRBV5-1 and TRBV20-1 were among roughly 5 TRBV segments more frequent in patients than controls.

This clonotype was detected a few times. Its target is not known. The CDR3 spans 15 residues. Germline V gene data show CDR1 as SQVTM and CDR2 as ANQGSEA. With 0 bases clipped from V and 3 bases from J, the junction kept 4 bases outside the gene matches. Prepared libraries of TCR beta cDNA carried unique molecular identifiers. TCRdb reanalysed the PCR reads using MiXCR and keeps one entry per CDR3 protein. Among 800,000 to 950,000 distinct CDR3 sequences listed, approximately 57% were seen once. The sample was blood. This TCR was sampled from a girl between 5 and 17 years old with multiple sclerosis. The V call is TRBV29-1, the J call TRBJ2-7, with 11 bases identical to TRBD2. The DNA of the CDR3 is TGCAGCGTTGAAGATTCGGGGACTAGCGGCTACGAGCAGTACTTC. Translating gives CSVEDSGTSGYEQYF.